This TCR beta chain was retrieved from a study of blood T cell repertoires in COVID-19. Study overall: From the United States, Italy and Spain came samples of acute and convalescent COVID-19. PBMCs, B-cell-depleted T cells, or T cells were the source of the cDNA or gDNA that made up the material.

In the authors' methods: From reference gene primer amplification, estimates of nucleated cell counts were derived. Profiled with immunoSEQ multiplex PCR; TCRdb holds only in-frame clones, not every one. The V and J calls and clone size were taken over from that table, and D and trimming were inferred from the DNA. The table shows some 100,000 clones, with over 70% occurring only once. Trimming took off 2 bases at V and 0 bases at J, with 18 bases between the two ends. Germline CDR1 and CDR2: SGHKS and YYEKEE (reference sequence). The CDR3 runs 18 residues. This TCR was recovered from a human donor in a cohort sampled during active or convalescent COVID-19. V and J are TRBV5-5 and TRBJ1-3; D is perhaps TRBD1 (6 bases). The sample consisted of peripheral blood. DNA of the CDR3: TGTGCCAGCAGCTTAGGACAGCCTTTGGCTTACTCTGGAAACACCATATATTTT. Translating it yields CASSLGQPLAYSGNTIYF.